This T cell receptor beta chain originates from a study of neurological immune-mediated disorders. Each CDR3 protein is one row after TCRdb ran MiXCR on the 5' RACE reads. This sample has 60,000 to 70,000 distinct CDR3 sequences, with roughly 4.9% found just once. The sample holds many counts of this clonotype. CDR3 length: 13 residues. Germline V gene data show CDR1 as SGHTA and CDR2 as FQGNSA. The V end lost 0 bases, the J end lost 6 bases, and 6 bases lay between the germline ends. The TCR comes from a human donor with multiple sclerosis. The donor label of this sample is uncertain. Sequenced material: PBMCs. This rearrangement joins TRBV7-2 to TRBJ1-3; no definite D call. As DNA, the CDR3 is TGTGCCAGCAGCTTAGCGGGGTCAAACACCATATATTTT. Translation gives CASSLAGSNTIYF.